The source of this T cell receptor beta chain is a study of T cells in Graves' hyperthyroidism and ophthalmopathy. The study, taken as a whole, reports: Most clonotypes that expanded in the thyroid above 0.001 also showed up in blood.

Amplification of TCR beta CDR3 regions was performed using RNA transcripts as template. The HTBI primer set served for first-round RT-PCR of the TCR CDR3. TCRdb re-called the multiplex PCR reads with MiXCR, one entry per CDR3 protein. The sample records 450,000 to 550,000 distinct CDR3 sequences, roughly a quarter being singletons. Criteria for exclusion of patients were uncontrolled infection, other autoimmune disease, pregnancy or lactation. The diagnostic basis comprised clinical symptoms, serum thyroxine and TRAb, thyroid ultrasound and orbital computed tomography. In the case of this clonotype: Its matching antigen is unknown.

The sample consisted of blood. This receptor was taken from a woman aged 25 to 39 with Graves' ophthalmopathy.

CDR3 sequence reads: CASSAPPGGLDTEAFF. CDR3 DNA sequence: TGTGCCAGCAGTGCCCCTCCGGGAGGCTTGGACACTGAAGCTTTCTTT. The rearrangement joins TRBV25-1 to TRBJ1-1, with unresolved D. The CDR3 runs to 16 residues. Germline lookup yields CDR1 MGHDK and CDR2 SYGVNS. V dropped 4 bases and J dropped 3 bases, with 18 bases sitting between them.